What follows describes a single TCR beta chain. The sample belongs to a study of shared T cell receptors in the human thymus. This CDR3 region has 16 residues. The V end was cut by 1 base, the J end by 5 bases, with 14 bases between. CDR1 and CDR2 from the germline V gene are SGHVS and FNYEAQ. Only in-frame clones appear in the TCRdb table, and some are missing; sequencing was by immunoSEQ multiplex PCR. The sample contains some 760,000 clones, over 75% of which appear only once. Separately, the same data were catalogued under a study of human thymus T cells. That source notes: Corrective surgery for congenital heart defects was being performed on the healthy Finnish infants who served as donors. Thymic samples were excised during corrective heart operations. In thymic and blood repertoires alike, V and J usage looked biased. Related research described thymic repertoires that were highly overlapping among unrelated individuals.

The sequence was obtained from a girl under three years old with a congenital heart defect. The chain couples TRBV7-6 to TRBJ2-2; tentatively, D is TRBD2 (6 bases). The material sequenced was thymocytes. Here the CDR3 DNA reads TGTGCCAGCAGCTTAGGGGGGGATGGGCGGACCGGGGAGCTGTTTTTT. The encoded protein is CASSLGGDGRTGELFF.